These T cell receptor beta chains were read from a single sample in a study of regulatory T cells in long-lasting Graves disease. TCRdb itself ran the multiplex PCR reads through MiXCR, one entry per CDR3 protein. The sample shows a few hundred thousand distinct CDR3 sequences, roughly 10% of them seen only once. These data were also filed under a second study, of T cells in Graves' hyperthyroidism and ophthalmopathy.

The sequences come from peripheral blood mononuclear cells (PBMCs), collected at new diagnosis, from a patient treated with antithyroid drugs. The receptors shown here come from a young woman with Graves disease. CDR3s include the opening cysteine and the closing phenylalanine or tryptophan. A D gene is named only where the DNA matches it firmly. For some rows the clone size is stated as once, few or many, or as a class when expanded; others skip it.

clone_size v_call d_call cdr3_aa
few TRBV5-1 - CASSLKGEDQETQYF
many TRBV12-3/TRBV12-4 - CASSQKANQPQHF
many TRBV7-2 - CASSSPSDSAEQFF
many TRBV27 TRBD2 CASGRTSAYNEQFF
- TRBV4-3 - CASSQGSGYTSYEQYF
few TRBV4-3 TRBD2 CASRKTSRNTGELFF
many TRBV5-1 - CASSLGRWSSYNEQFF
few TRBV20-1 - CSANHPGWGNEQFF
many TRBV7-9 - CASRPLGPNEKLFF
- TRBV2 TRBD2 CASHGLAGLREQFF